These T cell receptor beta chains were read from a single sample in a study of shared clonotypes between healthy human individuals. Data came from immunoSEQ multiplex PCR; TCRdb stores just in-frame clones and leaves some out. This table holds 500,000 or so clones, approximately 95% found once. Sequenced: naive CD4+ T cells sorted from blood. The receptor source for this set is a woman aged 25 to 39 in good health. Both conserved end residues are part of each CDR3. The order of the fields is V gene, D gene, clone size, J gene, CDR3 DNA, CDR3 protein. D genes are given only for firm matches. Rows may omit the clone size; those that give it use once, few, many or a size class.

V: TRBV28
D: .
size: .
J: TRBJ1-5
DNA: TGTGCCAGCAGTACGGGGGTAGCTGACCAGCCCCAGCATTTT
CDR3: CASSTGVADQPQHF

V: TRBV19
D: .
size: .
J: TRBJ2-7
DNA: TGTGCCAGTAGCGCCCCTGAAACGGGCGAGCAGTACTTC
CDR3: CASSAPETGEQYF

V: TRBV27
D: TRBD1
size: few
J: TRBJ2-7
DNA: TGTGCCAGCAGGCGGACAGGGGCCTCCTACGAGCAGTACTTC
CDR3: CASRRTGASYEQYF

V: TRBV2
D: .
size: .
J: TRBJ1-1
DNA: TGTGCCAGCAGTGGCGTCTCCGCCACTGAAGCTTTCTTT
CDR3: CASSGVSATEAFF

V: TRBV13
D: .
size: .
J: TRBJ2-6
DNA: TGTGCCAGCAGGAGAACTGGGGCCAACGTCCTGACTTTC
CDR3: CASRRTGANVLTF

V: TRBV28
D: TRBD1
size: .
J: TRBJ2-7
DNA: TGTGCCAGCAGTTTATACAGGGGGCCCTACGAGCAGTACTTC
CDR3: CASSLYRGPYEQYF

V: TRBV4-1
D: TRBD1
size: once
J: TRBJ1-5
DNA: TGCGCCAGCAGCCTACAAGGGACAGCCGGCCAGCCCCAGCATTTT
CDR3: CASSLQGTAGQPQHF

V: TRBV7-8
D: TRBD2
size: .
J: TRBJ2-7
DNA: TGTGCCAGCAGCACTCCGGGACTAGTCGGCGAGCAGTACTTC
CDR3: CASSTPGLVGEQYF

V: TRBV28
D: .
size: .
J: TRBJ2-1
DNA: TGTGCCAGCGCCCGCAAGGGGCAATACAATGAGCAGTTCTTC
CDR3: CASARKGQYNEQFF

V: TRBV5-4
D: TRBD2
size: .
J: TRBJ2-7
DNA: TGTGCCAGCAGCTCCGGACTAGCGGGAGTTTCCTACGAGCAGTACTTC
CDR3: CASSSGLAGVSYEQYF

V: TRBV6-1
D: TRBD2
size: .
J: TRBJ2-7
DNA: TGTGCCAGCAGTGAAGAGGTCTGGACTAGCGGGGGAACATACGAGCAGTACTTC
CDR3: CASSEEVWTSGGTYEQYF

V: TRBV30
D: TRBD2
size: .
J: TRBJ2-1
DNA: TGTGCTAGGACTAGCGGATACAATGAGCAGTTCTTC
CDR3: CARTSGYNEQFF

V: TRBV28
D: TRBD1
size: .
J: TRBJ1-1
DNA: TGTGCCAGCAGTTCAGGGGGAAGAAGGAACACTGAAGCTTTCTTT
CDR3: CASSSGGRRNTEAFF

V: TRBV6-4
D: .
size: .
J: TRBJ1-5
DNA: TGTGCCAGCAGTGCAGAAGAACATCAGCCCCAGCATTTT
CDR3: CASSAEEHQPQHF

V: TRBV5-4
D: .
size: .
J: TRBJ1-1
DNA: TGTGCCAGCAGCTTGGTCGTCCGGAACACTGAAGCTTTCTTT
CDR3: CASSLVVRNTEAFF

V: TRBV11-3
D: TRBD1
size: once
J: TRBJ1-5
DNA: TGTGCCAGCAGCCCCAGGACAGGGCTATTGTGGGGGGTAAATCAGCCCCAGCATTTT
CDR3: CASSPRTGLLWGVNQPQHF

V: TRBV5-4
D: .
size: .
J: TRBJ2-2
DNA: TGTGCCAGCAGCTTGCAACAGGGCCTTAACACCGGGGAGCTGTTTTTT
CDR3: CASSLQQGLNTGELFF

V: TRBV28
D: .
size: .
J: TRBJ2-1
DNA: TGTGCCAGCAGTTTCGTCGGTCCGACCTACAATGAGCAGTTCTTC
CDR3: CASSFVGPTYNEQFF

V: TRBV18
D: .
size: .
J: TRBJ1-1
DNA: TGTGCCAGCTCACCTCGTGGGGATCCTAACACTGAAGCTTTCTTT
CDR3: CASSPRGDPNTEAFF

V: TRBV5-6
D: .
size: .
J: TRBJ2-7
DNA: TGTGCCAGCAGCCTGACTGGGAGCTCCTACGAGCAGTACTTC
CDR3: CASSLTGSSYEQYF

V: TRBV11-3
D: .
size: .
J: TRBJ2-1
DNA: TGTGCCAGCAGCTCCGGTCCAGGGCATTCCCCTGAGCAGTTCTTC
CDR3: CASSSGPGHSPEQFF

V: TRBV28
D: .
size: .
J: TRBJ1-4
DNA: TGTGCCAGCAGTTCGCCCGTGGAAAAACTGTTTTTT
CDR3: CASSSPVEKLFF

V: TRBV28
D: TRBD2
size: .
J: TRBJ2-7
DNA: TGTGCCAGCAGTTTGAATCGGGGGGGGTTTTACGAGCAGTACTTC
CDR3: CASSLNRGGFYEQYF

V: TRBV21-1
D: .
size: once
J: TRBJ1-2
DNA: TGTGCCAGCACCTCAGGGGGGTTTTGGGGCTACACCTTC
CDR3: CASTSGGFWGYTF

V: TRBV21-1
D: .
size: .
J: TRBJ1-1
DNA: TGTGCCAGCAGCGCACGGTGGGGCACTGAAGCTTTCTTT
CDR3: CASSARWGTEAFF

V: TRBV10-3
D: TRBD1
size: .
J: TRBJ2-5
DNA: TGTGCCATCAGGGACAGGGGCCAAGAGACCCAGTACTTC
CDR3: CAIRDRGQETQYF

V: TRBV2
D: .
size: .
J: TRBJ2-6
DNA: TGTGCCAGCAGTGAAGTCGGCGTAAGGACCTACTCTGGGGCCAACGTCCTGACTTTC
CDR3: CASSEVGVRTYSGANVLTF

V: TRBV19
D: .
size: once
J: TRBJ2-7
DNA: TGTGCCAGTAGTGCGAACGGCAGAAACAAGAATTACGAGCAGTACTTC
CDR3: CASSANGRNKNYEQYF

V: TRBV15
D: .
size: .
J: TRBJ2-5
DNA: TGTGCCACCAGCCCACCGCAAGTGTACCAAGAGACCCAGTACTTC
CDR3: CATSPPQVYQETQYF

V: TRBV6-5
D: .
size: .
J: TRBJ1-5
DNA: TGTGCCAGCAGCCGGGACAGCAATCAGCCCCAGCATTTT
CDR3: CASSRDSNQPQHF

V: TRBV28
D: .
size: .
J: TRBJ2-7
DNA: TGTGCCAGCAGTTTGGGGGACGAGCAGTACTTC
CDR3: CASSLGDEQYF

V: TRBV7-9
D: .
size: .
J: TRBJ1-2
DNA: TGTGCCAGCAGCTTGGGAACGGATAGGGGGAAGCATGGCTACACCTTC
CDR3: CASSLGTDRGKHGYTF

V: TRBV5-4
D: .
size: .
J: TRBJ2-5
DNA: TGTGCCAGCAGCCCCATCTCAGGGTTAGAGACCCAGTACTTC
CDR3: CASSPISGLETQYF

V: TRBV30
D: TRBD1
size: once
J: TRBJ1-2
DNA: TGTGCTCGGGACAGGGGAACTTTCCACACCTTC
CDR3: CARDRGTFHTF

V: TRBV19
D: .
size: .
J: TRBJ2-2
DNA: TGTGCCAGTAGTATAACCGCAGAGACCGGGGAGCTGTTTTTT
CDR3: CASSITAETGELFF

V: TRBV28
D: .
size: .
J: TRBJ1-1
DNA: TGTGCCAGCACCCAGACCTTGAACACTGAAGCTTTCTTT
CDR3: CASTQTLNTEAFF

V: TRBV18
D: TRBD2
size: .
J: TRBJ2-1
DNA: TGTGCCAGCTCACCAGAGGAGGGCGGGAGCCGAGTAGGGGAGCAGTTCTTC
CDR3: CASSPEEGGSRVGEQFF

V: TRBV28
D: .
size: .
J: TRBJ1-1
DNA: TGTGCCAGCAGTCACCTGGCGGGCACCAACTTTTGGAACACTGAAGCTTTCTTT
CDR3: CASSHLAGTNFWNTEAFF

V: TRBV11-2
D: .
size: once
J: TRBJ1-2
DNA: TGTGCCAGCAGCTTAGTGGGGACCAACTATGGCTACACCTTC
CDR3: CASSLVGTNYGYTF

V: TRBV25-1
D: .
size: .
J: TRBJ2-3
DNA: TGTGCCAGCAGTGAATACGGGTCAGATACGCAGTATTTT
CDR3: CASSEYGSDTQYF

V: TRBV6-5
D: .
size: .
J: TRBJ1-2
DNA: TGTGCCAGCAGCAATAACTATGGCTACACCTTC
CDR3: CASSNNYGYTF

V: TRBV7-9
D: .
size: .
J: TRBJ2-2
DNA: TGTGCCAGCAGCCCGGAAGCGAACACCGGGGAGCTGTTTTTT
CDR3: CASSPEANTGELFF

V: TRBV6-5
D: .
size: .
J: TRBJ2-7
DNA: TGTGCCAGCCAGCCGATCCAGGGTTTTGGGGCCGAGCAGTACTTC
CDR3: CASQPIQGFGAEQYF

V: TRBV14
D: .
size: .
J: TRBJ2-6
DNA: TGTGCCAGCAGCCATCCAGTCGTACGGGCTGGGGCCAACGTCCTGACTTTC
CDR3: CASSHPVVRAGANVLTF

V: TRBV6-6
D: .
size: .
J: TRBJ1-1
DNA: TGTGCCAGCAGTTACCGCCTTAGTGGTGCCACTGAAGCTTTCTTT
CDR3: CASSYRLSGATEAFF

V: TRBV18
D: .
size: .
J: TRBJ2-1
DNA: TGTGCCAGCTCACCCGGGACCCTCAGCGGCCAAGGGGGGAGTGAGCAGTTCTTC
CDR3: CASSPGTLSGQGGSEQFF